Each of the 20 T cell receptor beta chains below was sequenced from the same sample in a study of T cells in Graves' hyperthyroidism and ophthalmopathy. The investigators amplified TCR beta CDR3 regions from RNA transcripts. The primer set for the first-round RT-PCR of the TCR CDR3 was HTBI. Each CDR3 protein gets one entry after TCRdb re-called the multiplex PCR reads with MiXCR. The table lists approximately 320,000 distinct CDR3 sequences, approximately 16% of them singletons. The sequenced sample was blood. The receptors were gathered from a man aged 25 to 45 with Graves' hyperthyroidism.

This clonotype was observed many times. V is TRBV20-1 and J is TRBJ2-1; TRBD2 agrees at 8 bases. J gave up 1 base and V 0 bases, and 11 bases lay outside the gene matches. The germline gives CDR1 DFQATT, CDR2 SNEGSKA (reference sequence). This CDR3 contains 18 residues. Here the CDR3 reads CSARDLRTSGRSYNEQFF. CDR3 nucleotides: TGCAGTGCTAGAGATCTTCGTACTAGCGGAAGATCCTACAATGAGCAGTTCTTC.

At least ten counts were recorded for this clonotype. The genes are TRBV12-5 and TRBJ2-2; no definite D call. Trimming took 1 base from V and 8 from J, leaving 8 bases between them. The CDR3 totals 13 residues. Germline V gene lookup returns CDR1 LGHNT and CDR2 FRNRAP. Here the CDR3 reads CASGLASGGELFF. The CDR3, as DNA: TGTGCTAGTGGTTTGGCCTCCGGGGGGGAGCTGTTTTTT.

The J gene is TRBJ1-3, the V gene TRBV7-9, with D possibly TRBD1 on 5 matching bases. Between the trimmed V and J ends, which lost 5 bases and 7 bases, there was a span of 9 bases. The germline CDR1 and CDR2 sequences are SEHNR and FQNEAQ (reference sequence). The CDR3 spans 12 residues. CDR3 amino acids: CASSRGGNTIYF. CDR3 nucleotides: TGTGCCAGCAGCCGTGGGGGGAACACCATATATTTT.

DNA for the CDR3: TGCGCCAGCAGCCAAGGCCAGGGTTGGACTGAAGCTTTCTTT. Protein sequence: CASSQGQGWTEAFF. This sequence joins TRBV4-1 and TRBJ1-1, with a tentative D call TRBD1 (5 bases). The CDR3 is 14 residues long. In germline, CDR1 is MGHRA, CDR2 YSYEKL. Trimming cost V 1 base and J 5 bases, with 11 bases left between them.

The chain joins TRBV19 to TRBJ1-4; TRBD1 agrees at 8 bases. The V segment lost 6 bases and the J segment 5 bases; nucleotides outside the gene matches: 5. CDR3 length equals 14 residues. CDR1 and CDR2 from the germline V gene are LNHDA and SQIVND (reference sequence). CDR3 sequence (DNA): TGTGCCAGTAGCGCACAGGGGGAGAATGAAAAACTGTTTTTT. Translated, it gives CASSAQGENEKLFF.

This clonotype came up many times. The chain recombines TRBV5-1 with TRBJ1-5; 7 bases are shared with TRBD1. From germline, CDR1 is SGHRS and CDR2 YFSETQ. Losses at the gene ends were 0 bases for V and 6 bases for J; bases not matched to a gene: 6. This CDR3 contains 15 residues. The DNA of the CDR3 is TGCGCCAGCAGCTTGGGACAGGGCTTTGGTCAGCCCCAGCATTTT. This translates into CASSLGQGFGQPQHF.

At least ten counts were recorded for this clonotype. The chain combines TRBV5-5 with TRBJ2-3; no definite D call. The CDR3 runs to 13 residues. Deletions cut 2 bases from V and 6 bases from J, with 10 bases between. CDR1 is SGHKS and CDR2 is YYEKEE in the germline V gene (reference sequence). Here the CDR3 DNA reads TGTGCCAGCAGCTTAGCTAGACCGGATACGCAGTATTTT. Protein: CASSLARPDTQYF.

This chain joins TRBV4-1 and TRBJ2-7, with 9 bases identical to TRBD2. Germline values: CDR1 MGHRA, CDR2 YSYEKL. The CDR3 spans 17 residues. The V segment lost 2 bases and the J segment 3 bases; nucleotides outside the gene matches: 11. CDR3 nucleotides: TGCGCCAGCAGCCAAAACGGTATCGGTAGCGGGAGCTACGAGCAGTACTTC. Translation: CASSQNGIGSGSYEQYF.

The V call is TRBV10-3, the J call TRBJ2-1; TRBD1 is a possible D gene (7 bases). Germline V gives CDR1 ENHRY, CDR2 SYGVKD. Trimming took 8 bases from V and 4 from J, leaving 15 bases between them. The CDR3 extends over 14 amino acids. CDR3 region: CAIGGGTVYNEQFF. DNA for the CDR3: TGTGCCATCGGCGGCGGGACAGTTTACAATGAGCAGTTCTTC.

The table lists this clonotype with a few counts. The chain has TRBV11-2 and TRBJ2-2; TRBD2 aligns across 11 bases. V trimming: 7 bases; J trimming: 7 bases; junction bases outside the gene matches: 11. The CDR3 runs 16 residues. Germline V gene lookup returns CDR1 SGHAT and CDR2 FQNNGV. DNA of the CDR3: TGTGCCAGCACCATAAATAGCGGGAGGGCCAACGGGGAGCTGTTTTTT. Translation: CASTINSGRANGELFF. Based on the CDR3 plus reference TRBV11-2 and TRBJ2-2, the full variable domain is EAGVAQSPRYKIIEKRQSVAFWCNPISGHATLYWYQQILGQGPKLLIQFQNNGVVDDSQLPKDRFSAERLKGVDSTLKIQPAKLEDSAVYLCASTINSGRANGELFFGEGSRLTVL.

In regard to this clonotype: This may be a read error, as it is one base from a much larger clone. The genes are TRBV12-3 or TRBV12-4 and TRBJ2-3, with 8 bases identical to TRBD2. With V trimmed by 5 bases and J by 3 bases, 7 bases remained unmatched. The CDR3 is 15 residues long. DNA of the CDR3: TGTGCCAGCAGTCCCCAAGCGGGAGCGACAGATACGCAGTATTTT. Residues: CASSPQAGATDTQYF.

This clonotype came up many times. The chain couples TRBV11-2 to TRBJ2-1; D gene uncertain. From germline, CDR1 is SGHAT and CDR2 FQNNGV. Trimming took off 4 bases at V and 8 bases at J, with 15 bases between the two ends. This CDR3 contains 14 residues. The CDR3 sequence: CASSSVRGIHEQFF. CDR3 nucleotide sequence: TGTGCCAGCAGCTCCGTCCGTGGCATACATGAGCAGTTCTTC.

This clonotype was seen ten or more times. The genes are TRBV7-9 and TRBJ2-1; 7 nucleotides agree with TRBD2. Trimming removed 10 bases from V and 4 bases from J; junction bases left unmatched: 10. Germline V gives CDR1 SEHNR, CDR2 FQNEAQ (reference sequence). The CDR3 consists of 14 residues. The CDR3 DNA follows: TGTGCCACCACCGTGGCTAGCGGTTACAATGAGCAGTTCTTC. It encodes CATTVASGYNEQFF.

This clonotype has a handful of counts. The chain has TRBV9 and TRBJ2-6, with D hard to call. There are 16 residues in the CDR3. Trimming shortened V by 1 base and J by 1 base, and 9 bases separated the two germline ends. Looked up from germline, CDR1 is SGDLS and CDR2 is YYNGEE. The DNA for the CDR3 is TGTGCCAGCAGCGTATTCGTGGGGTCTGGGGCCAACGTCCTGACTTTC. Protein: CASSVFVGSGANVLTF.

This clonotype occurred once. The chain combines TRBV14 with TRBJ2-1; 8 bases match TRBD2. The CDR3 covers 16 residues. The trim removed 4 bases at V and 4 bases at J, leaving 9 bases unmatched. CDR1 is SGHDN, CDR2 FVKESK, per germline. The CDR3 DNA is TGTGCCAGCAGCCCGGAGCGAGCGGGAGATTACAATGAGCAGTTCTTC. Protein: CASSPERAGDYNEQFF. The complete variable domain, with remaining parts taken from reference TRBV14 and TRBJ2-1, reads EAGVTQFPSHSVIEKGQTVTLRCDPISGHDNLYWYRRVMGKEIKFLLHFVKESKQDESGMPNNRFLAERTGGTYSTLKVQPAELEDSGVYFCASSPERAGDYNEQFFGPGTRLTVL.

The rearrangement links TRBV29-1 to TRBJ2-1, with 7 bases identical to TRBD1. CDR1 is SQVTM and CDR2 is ANQGSEA in the germline V gene. After removal of 6 bases from V and 8 bases from J, the junction contained 16 bases not matched to a gene. The CDR3 consists of 15 residues. In nucleotides, the CDR3 is TGCAGCGTGCAACAGGGGAGTAAGTTCGGGGATGAGCAGTTCTTC. This codes for CSVQQGSKFGDEQFF.

This clonotype occurred a few times. This sequence joins TRBV20-1 and TRBJ1-2; no clear D. CDR3 length: 11 amino acids. CDR1 DFQATT and CDR2 SNEGSKA come from the germline V gene (reference sequence). The V end was cut by 8 bases, the J end by 1 base, with 8 bases between. The CDR3 sequence is CSILLNYGYTF. Here the CDR3 DNA reads TGCAGTATACTACTTAACTATGGCTACACCTTC.

There are many counts of this clonotype. The chain has TRBV6-6 and TRBJ2-3; D is uncertain. Trimming left V 0 bases short and J 8 bases short, with 6 bases between. The CDR3 sequence is 12 residues long. CDR1 and CDR2 from the germline V gene are MNHNY and SVGAGI (reference sequence). The CDR3, as DNA: TGTGCCAGCAGTTACTCGACGGGTACGCAGTATTTT. This codes for CASSYSTGTQYF.

There are a few counts of this clonotype. V gene TRBV7-8 combines with J gene TRBJ2-7, with unresolved D. This CDR3 region has 14 residues. Germline values: CDR1 SGHVS, CDR2 FQNEAQ. V lost 6 bases and J 4 bases, leaving 16 bases between the germline ends. CDR3 in DNA: TGTGCCAGCAGACATAGGAATACAGATTACGAGCAGTACTTC. Its protein product is CASRHRNTDYEQYF.

The sample holds many counts of this clonotype. The V gene is TRBV12-3 or TRBV12-4, the J gene TRBJ1-1; 9 bases agree with TRBD1. Trimming took 5 bases from V and 1 from J; bases not matched to a gene: 5. CDR3 length: 15 residues. The CDR3 DNA reads TGTGCCAGCAGTCCCCCGACAGGGGGGAACACTGAAGCTTTCTTT. Translation: CASSPPTGGNTEAFF.